Sequencing of this TCR beta chain was carried out in a study of cytomegalovirus exposure and HLA in healthy donors (dated by TCRdb to the late 2010s). A note on the overall study: An earlier analysis of about 560 of the donors reported 276 Gb of sequence data and 100 million to 120 million unique TCR beta sequences obtained from 180 million or so T cells. The number of typed donors differed by locus: roughly 629-630 for A, B, C, DRB1 and DQB1; approximately 520 for DQA1; 600 to 610 for DPA1; and 400 to 480 for DPB1. A later genetic analysis used genome-wide SNP genotypes for about 65% of the roughly 700 donors, treating that subset as a discovery cohort. Both class I and class II loci were covered by HLA typing, at four-digit resolution. To decide whether each TCR beta V gene segment behaved as functional or pseudogenic, an earlier analysis of 587 of the donors relied on high-throughput TCR beta sequencing. An early release that covered fewer than 800 HLA-typed donors contained 300 to 350 gigabases of sequencing data and approximately 85 million unique TCR sequences. In addition to the first cohort of approximately 650 subjects, a separate validation cohort of 120 different subjects was used. High-throughput TCR immunosequencing, statistical association of individual TCRs with disease status, and machine learning were combined to predict cytomegalovirus infection status. Rather than drawing on any new phenotypic data, the later analysis identified candidate immune exposures from TCR beta sequences and the way those sequences occurred across donors. Every repertoire in the discovery cohort had been generated on one and the same sequencing platform. On average, roughly 250,000 unique TCR beta nucleotide sequences were sequenced per donor among some 420 genotyped donors of the cohort, with roughly 18% of those sequences being non-productive. The aim of the study was to test whether cataloging public T cell receptors could identify signatures of past pathogen exposure. Alongside the repertoire data, information on donor age, sex, ethnicity and CMV serostatus was compiled. Roughly five DR-DQ haplotypes were treated as single units for association and clustering because of strong linkage in the cohort. Using immunosequencing, the study profiled T cell repertoires from 500 to 800 subjects and related those repertoires to cytomegalovirus serostatus. In a later analysis, previously published TCR beta repertoires from about 670 donors were re-analyzed and high-resolution HLA genotyping was added so that TCR occurrence patterns could be studied. Of the approximately 400 genotyped donors, roughly 85% fell in the genetic ancestry cluster associated with self-reported Caucasian donors. The investigation overall reported the following: Correlated functional status among segregating V segments might reflect linkage disequilibrium, but an unknown experimental factor could not be ruled out. A total of some 180 TCR beta chains were listed by the study as associated with cytomegalovirus. In both the original and validation cohorts, the classifier was reported to diagnose cytomegalovirus status with high specificity and sensitivity. Most CMV-associated TCR beta chains appeared to be HLA-restricted in a later analysis, and the HLA associations seemed to be driven largely by CMV exposure. In vitro tests confirmed that a few of the cytomegalovirus-associated TCR beta chains recognize cytomegalovirus antigens. According to a later genetic analysis, donors in an Asian-associated ancestry cluster had fewer N-insertions in productive TCRs than the approximately 690-donor mean. When HLA alleles, especially DR and DQ, strongly co-occurred, TCR associations were difficult to assign to individual alleles. The cohort was sequenced for TCR beta chains only, and without alpha or paired-chain data the features that could be detected were limited. Across donors, most TCR sequences were observed very rarely, whereas some public TCRs were present in many individuals. Some IMGT-functional V segments, including TRBV6-2 and TRBV6-3, could not be distinguished by the 87-base-pair reads and were therefore excluded. HLA typing was unavailable for some donors at each locus, so association tests used only the typed subset. Immune exposure information for the cohort was limited to CMV serostatus. A further reported finding was that TCR beta sequences accurately predicted the HLA-A and HLA-B alleles for most subjects in the first cohort. Compared with equally common non-associated chains, HLA-associated TCR beta chains in a later analysis were more clonally expanded and had lower generation probabilities. The earlier analysis of approximately 540 of the donors excluded approximately 17 rarely observed V segments, including chromosome 9 orphons, because counts were too low. In a later analysis, several top co-occurrence clusters were reported to appear linked to parvovirus B19, influenza, CMV and Epstein-Barr virus. A group of highly shared sequence variants was considered likely to be a technical artifact of the sequencing pipeline. Presence/absence analyses assumed roughly uniform sequencing depth across donors, an assumption that may not hold. The authors suggested that the approach could potentially be extended to other disease states and immunological phenotypes. In a later analysis, the rate of TCR association differed among HLA loci, with DRB1 alleles having the most associated TCRs and HLA-C alleles having the fewest. An earlier analysis of approximately 570 of the donors showed that most TCR beta V segments appeared in productive rearrangements either about 90% or about 30% of the time, which broadly matched IMGT annotations. In a later analysis, some 17,000 TCR beta sequences were associated with specific HLA alleles at a false discovery rate of 0.05. In a later genetic analysis, a missense DCLRE1C variant was associated with V-gene and J-gene trimming of TCR beta chains, and the association was replicated in an independent cohort.

The library was built by means of the immunoSEQ multiplex PCR assay. For the multiplex PCR, a mixture combining 60 forward primers for TCR Vbeta segments and 13 reverse primers for TCR Jbeta segments was used. A multiplex PCR assay on genomic DNA amplified the CDR3 region of rearranged TCR beta genes. The amplified TCR beta libraries were sequenced on the Illumina HiSeq System as 87-base-pair reads. As for the authors' bioinformatics: A later analysis tallied roughly 80 million unique TCR beta chains across the 600 to 700 repertoires, and roughly 11 million of those chains were shared by two or more donors. A nearest-neighbor algorithm error-corrected the raw reads and collapsed the reads into unique sequences, merging closely related sequences to remove PCR and sequencing errors. CDR3 sequences were aligned to IMGT reference sequences to assign V, D and J gene segments. For a sequence to be retained, a match of at least six nucleotides to both a V gene segment and a J gene segment was required. A rearrangement was called productive if the CDR3 had no stop codons and remained in frame with V and J, and every other rearrangement was called non-productive. Following IMGT convention, CDR3 was defined as the stretch from the second conserved V-encoded cysteine up to the conserved J-encoded phenylalanine. The earlier analysis of approximately 590 of the donors excluded any sequence lacking an unambiguous match to a single V gene segment. In an earlier analysis of approximately 590 of the donors, V segments were called functional above 56.7% productive rearrangements and were called segregating when the between-donor standard deviation exceeded 5%. A statistical classification framework was developed to diagnose cytomegalovirus status using the catalog of TCR beta chain sequences. A later analysis assigned V and J genes by comparing TCR nucleotide sequences with IMGT/GENE-DB human TR gene sequences. Using the TCRdist pipeline, a later analysis assigned CDR3 sequences along with most-parsimonious VDJ recombination scenarios. In a later analysis, each TCR beta chain was defined by its CDR3 amino acid sequence together with its V-gene family, and reads lacking a unique V-gene family were excluded. A later analysis removed roughly 590 highly shared, low-generation-probability nucleotide sequences to deal with suspected cross-contamination and a sequencing artifact. A later analysis calculated a clonal expansion index for each public chain from normalized within-repertoire ranks of inferred template counts. In a later analysis, generation probabilities were computed using a VDJ recombination model fitted to out-of-frame rearrangements, and the results were checked against IGoR. Hypergeometric tests were used in a later analysis to score TCR-TCR, TCR-HLA and TCR-CMV co-occurrence, with a repertoire-size bias correction applied to the TCR pairs. To estimate false discovery rates, a later analysis permuted the HLA or CMV assignments 20 times. In a later analysis, co-occurring TCRs were grouped using DBSCAN, and TCRdist sequence similarity was added for clustering within HLA-allele-positive subsets. For co-occurrence clustering, repertoires with fewer than 30,000 or more than 120,000 public chains were excluded, along with roughly 5 repertoires with anomalous nucleotide sharing. TCRdb carries this immuneACCESS record with in-frame sequences only. Its versions omit some clonotypes, under half of them owing to an unresolved V gene in the studies checked, with the rest unexplained. That table supplies the V and J calls and clone size; D and trimming were determined from the DNA. In all, the sample holds some 170,000 clones, and under 80% of those were seen once. The top ten clonotypes cover over 2% of the sample.

Reading the germline V gene gives CDR1 SGHRS and CDR2 YFSETQ. Trimming takes 0 bases off V and 4 bases off J; junction bases not matched to a gene: 4. CDR3 length: 14 amino acids, cysteine to phenylalanine. The entry retains the CDR3 DNA only, 42 bases that are in frame from base 1. Turning to this clone: The clone's antigen remains unknown. The record has no base qualities; no much larger clone is one base away. This sample also contains other DNA sequences that code for the same CDR3.

The cohort consisted of hundreds of healthy bone marrow donors. At the time of sampling, every cohort member was nominally healthy, though immune exposures that went unrecorded were likely present. Of the approximately 700 cohort members, more than 250 had a positive CMV serostatus and just over 350 had a negative one, while no CMV serostatus was recorded for the donor. A peripheral blood sample was provided by each donor, and peripheral blood mononuclear cells were used for TCR beta sequencing. The Qiagen DNeasy Blood Extraction Kit was used to extract genomic DNA from the blood cell samples. The rearranged chain carries TRBV5-1 and TRBJ2-7; 7 central bases correspond to TRBD2. Specimen: PBMCs. The sequence was obtained from a human donor in good health. Here the CDR3 is given as CASSLAGGPYEQYF. The DNA is as follows: TGCGCCAGCAGCTTGGCGGGGGGTCCATACGAGCAGTACTTC.